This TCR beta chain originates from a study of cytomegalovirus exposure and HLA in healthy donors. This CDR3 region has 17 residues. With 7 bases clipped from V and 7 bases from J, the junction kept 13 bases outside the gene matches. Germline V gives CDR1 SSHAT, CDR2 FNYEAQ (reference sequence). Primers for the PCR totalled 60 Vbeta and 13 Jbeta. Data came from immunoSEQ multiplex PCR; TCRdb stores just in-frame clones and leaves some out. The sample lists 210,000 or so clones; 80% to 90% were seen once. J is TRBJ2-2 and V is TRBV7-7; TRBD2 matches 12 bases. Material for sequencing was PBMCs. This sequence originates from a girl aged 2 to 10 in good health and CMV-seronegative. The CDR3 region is CASIGLAGGPFLGELFF. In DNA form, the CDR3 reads TGTGCCAGCATCGGCCTAGCGGGGGGGCCTTTTCTCGGGGAGCTGTTTTTT. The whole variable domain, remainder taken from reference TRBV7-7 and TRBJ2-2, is GAGVSQSPRYKVTKRGQDVTLRCDPISSHATLYWYQQALGQGPEFLTYFNYEAQPDKSGLPSDRFSAERPEGSISTLTIQRTEQRDSAMYRCASIGLAGGPFLGELFFGEGSRLTVL.